Presented here are 31 T cell receptor beta chains from one specimen sequenced in a study of T-cell reconstitution after alpha-beta-depleted transplantation in children. For TCRbeta, the library was prepared with unique molecular identifiers. TCRdb processed the PCR reads anew with MiXCR; each CDR3 protein has one entry. The data show over 400,000 distinct CDR3 sequences, roughly two fifths seen once. Sample: PBMCs, taken before TCRalphabeta/CD19-depleted stem cell transplant. These TCRs come from a girl aged 2 to 10 with aplastic anemia, due to receive a stem cell transplant.

The chain recombines TRBV7-6 with TRBJ2-1; TRBD2 matches 11 bases. J was trimmed by 3 bases and V by 5 bases; bases with no gene match: 6. The CDR3 has 16 amino acids. CDR1 is SGHVS and CDR2 is FNYEAQ in the germline V gene. CDR3 protein: CASSPTGLAGYNEQFF. The DNA for the CDR3 is TGTGCCAGCAGCCCTACTGGACTAGCGGGCTACAATGAGCAGTTCTTC.

This clonotype was counted between two and nine times. This chain connects TRBV5-1 to TRBJ2-3; possible D gene TRBD1, 5 bases. V was pared by 0 bases and J by 1 base, with 9 bases between. From germline, CDR1 is SGHRS and CDR2 YFSETQ. The CDR3 totals 15 residues. For the CDR3, the DNA is TGCGCCAGCAGCTTGGGGACACGGGGCACAGATACGCAGTATTTT. Its translation is CASSLGTRGTDTQYF.

The rearrangement joins TRBV30 to TRBJ2-7; no reliable D call. This CDR3 has 13 residues. Deletions cut 0 bases from V and 5 bases from J, with 11 bases between. The germline gives CDR1 GTSNPN, CDR2 SVGIG (reference sequence). The DNA of the CDR3 is TGTGCCTGGAGTGTACTCCAAAGGCACGAGCAGTACTTC. This translates into CAWSVLQRHEQYF. Supplemented by reference TRBV30 and TRBJ2-7, the full variable domain reads SQTIHQWPATLVQPVGSPLSLECTVEGTSNPNLYWYRQAAGRGLQLLFYSVGIGQISSEVPQNLSASRPQDRQFILSSKKLLLSDSGFYLCAWSVLQRHEQYFGPGTRLTVT.

This clonotype has more than one count but fewer than ten. The chain joins TRBV29-1 to TRBJ1-2, with D tentatively TRBD1 (5 bases). Germline CDR1 is SQVTM and CDR2 is ANQGSEA. Between the trimmed V and J ends, which lost 3 bases and 5 bases, there was a span of 7 bases. This CDR3 is built from 11 residues. CDR3 amino acids: CSVERQYGYTF. CDR3 sequence (DNA): TGCAGCGTTGAGAGACAGTATGGCTACACCTTC.

This clonotype came up a few times. The chain recombines TRBV5-4 with TRBJ2-1; possibly TRBD1 for D (7 bases). Trimming cost V 6 bases and J 5 bases, with 18 bases left between them. The CDR3 spans 15 residues. CDR1 SGHNT and CDR2 YYREEE come from the germline V gene (reference sequence). CDR3 protein: CASIPGGTQNNEQFF. CDR3 sequence (DNA): TGTGCCAGCATCCCAGGGGGGACCCAAAACAATGAGCAGTTCTTC. The whole variable domain, filled in from reference TRBV5-4 and TRBJ2-1, reads ETGVTQSPTHLIKTRGQQVTLRCSSQSGHNTVSWYQQALGQGPQFIFQYYREEENGRGNFPPRFSGLQFPNYSSELNVNALELDDSALYLCASIPGGTQNNEQFFGPGTRLTVL.

The V and J genes are TRBV5-6 and TRBJ1-2; D is uncertain. Germline assignment: CDR1 SGHDT and CDR2 YYEEEE. With 6 bases removed from V and 3 bases from J, the gap between germline ends came to 6 bases. This CDR3 contains 11 residues. CDR3 in amino acids: CASKRDYGYTF. The CDR3 nucleotides read TGTGCCAGCAAGAGGGACTATGGCTACACCTTC.

This clonotype showed up just a few times. V is TRBV5-4 and J is TRBJ2-2; D gene uncertain. V was pared by 4 bases and J by 7 bases, with 17 bases between. This CDR3 comprises 15 residues. Germline V gene data show CDR1 as SGHNT and CDR2 as YYREEE (reference sequence). The CDR3 region is CASSLTGMGYGELFF. The DNA for the CDR3 is TGTGCCAGCAGCCTTACCGGAATGGGGTACGGGGAGCTGTTTTTT.

The chain has TRBV29-1 and TRBJ2-5; D may be TRBD1 (5 bases). Germline CDR1 is SQVTM and CDR2 is ANQGSEA. With 3 bases removed from V and 4 bases from J, the gap between germline ends came to 12 bases. This CDR3 is built from 13 residues. The CDR3 here is CSVDQGFGETQYF. The CDR3, as DNA: TGCAGCGTTGACCAGGGATTCGGAGAGACCCAGTACTTC. Full variable domain (remainder filled in from reference TRBV29-1 and TRBJ2-5): SAVISQKPSRDICQRGTSLTIQCQVDSQVTMMFWYRQQPGQSLTLIATANQGSEATYESGFVIDKFPISRPNLTFSTLTVSNMSPEDSSIYLCSVDQGFGETQYFGPGTRLLVL.

The chain recombines TRBV30 with TRBJ2-3; 8 bases map to TRBD2. Per germline, CDR1 GTSNPN and CDR2 SVGIG (reference sequence). V shed 1 base and J 2 bases; nucleotides not matched to a gene: 5. The CDR3 covers 15 residues. In nucleotides, the CDR3 is TGTGCCTGGAGTGAACTAGCGGCCGCCACAGATACGCAGTATTTT. It codes for CAWSELAAATDTQYF.

The chain is built from TRBV20-1 and TRBJ1-5, with 11 nucleotides matching TRBD1. From germline, CDR1 is DFQATT and CDR2 SNEGSKA (reference sequence). The CDR3 loop spans 15 amino acids. J lost 7 bases, V lost 0 bases, and 5 bases had no gene match. CDR3 protein: CSARDQGQGGQPQHF. CDR3 coding DNA: TGCAGTGCTAGAGATCAGGGACAGGGGGGCCAGCCCCAGCATTTT.

This clonotype has more than one count but fewer than ten. The chain couples TRBV11-2 to TRBJ2-5, with 12 bases aligning to TRBD2. CDR3 length: 17 residues. The germline gives CDR1 SGHAT, CDR2 FQNNGV. V lost 0 bases, J lost 1 base, and 3 bases stayed unmatched. The CDR3 loop reads CASSLERLAGVQETQYF. CDR3 bases: TGTGCCAGCAGCTTAGAGCGACTAGCGGGGGTCCAAGAGACCCAGTACTTC.

The chain recombines TRBV15 with TRBJ2-1; the D is unclear. The CDR3 is made up of 13 amino acids. The V and J ends lost 4 bases and 1 base respectively, with 5 bases between them. CDR1 is LNHNV, CDR2 YYDKDF, per germline (reference sequence). This CDR3 is CATSILSYNEQFF. CDR3 nucleotide sequence: TGTGCCACCAGCATACTATCCTACAATGAGCAGTTCTTC.

The chain employs TRBV7-9 and TRBJ1-1; 7 nucleotides align to TRBD1. The junction had 5 bases not matched to a gene; V was cut back by 4 bases and J by 6 bases. The CDR3 is 13 residues long. CDR1 and CDR2 (germline): SEHNR, FQNEAQ (reference sequence). The CDR3 sequence is CASSSTGAPEAFF. DNA for the CDR3: TGTGCCAGCAGCTCAACAGGGGCGCCTGAAGCTTTCTTT. The variable domain in full, completed from reference TRBV7-9 and TRBJ1-1, reads DTGVSQNPRHKITKRGQNVTFRCDPISEHNRLYWYRQTLGQGPEFLTYFQNEAQLEKSRLLSDRFSAERPKGSFSTLEIQRTEQGDSAMYLCASSSTGAPEAFFGQGTRLTVV.

There are a few counts of this clonotype. This chain uses TRBV7-6 with TRBJ1-4; TRBD1 is a possible D gene (6 bases). CDR1 and CDR2 from the germline V gene are SGHVS and FNYEAQ. The CDR3 is 15 residues long. V lost 1 base and J lost 7, with 13 bases in between. This CDR3 reads CASSLETGGGEKLFF. In DNA, the CDR3 is TGTGCCAGCAGCTTAGAGACAGGCGGAGGTGAAAAACTGTTTTTT.

The chain has TRBV5-1 and TRBJ2-1; D uncertain. The V gene's germline CDR1 is SGHRS and CDR2 YFSETQ. Trimming took 0 bases from V and 9 from J, leaving 13 bases between them. The CDR3 spans 14 residues. The CDR3 loop is CASSLGDSLGEQFF. CDR3 nucleotides: TGCGCCAGCAGCTTGGGGGATAGTCTTGGTGAGCAGTTCTTC.

This clonotype was counted at least ten times. The chain joins TRBV28 to TRBJ1-5; D may be TRBD1 (6 bases). The length of the CDR3 is 14 residues. Germline-derived CDR1 and CDR2 are MDHEN and SYDVKM. Here the CDR3 reads CATIGGHSNQPQHF. The DNA of the CDR3 is TGTGCAACCATAGGGGGTCATAGCAATCAGCCCCAGCATTTT.

The rearrangement uses TRBV11-2 and TRBJ2-3; 11 bases align to TRBD1. V lost 5 bases to trimming and J lost 0 bases; unmatched junction nucleotides: 13. This CDR3 contains 19 residues. CDR1 and CDR2 (germline): SGHAT, FQNNGV. The CDR3 DNA sequence: TGTGCCAGCAGCCGCCGGACAGGGGGCATTGGGGCTAGCACAGATACGCAGTATTTT. This encodes CASSRRTGGIGASTDTQYF.

This clonotype has at least ten counts. The chain links TRBV7-2 to TRBJ2-2; no clear D gene. Germline V CDR1 and CDR2: SGHTA, FQGNSA. V lost 3 bases to trimming and J lost 1 base, with 9 bases between them. This CDR3 is 15 amino acids long. For the CDR3, the DNA is TGTGCCAGCAGCTTGGTTAGAGGGAACACCGGGGAGCTGTTTTTT. Amino acid sequence: CASSLVRGNTGELFF.

This sequence joins TRBV29-1 and TRBJ1-2, with a tentative D call TRBD1 (6 bases). Germline CDR1 SQVTM, CDR2 ANQGSEA. V was cut by 5 bases and J by 1 base, with 20 bases left in between. CDR3 size: 16 residues. Here the CDR3 reads CSVSAGQLLSNYGYTF. CDR3 in DNA: TGCAGCGTTTCAGCCGGACAGTTGCTGAGTAACTATGGCTACACCTTC.

The chain is built from TRBV5-1 and TRBJ2-2, with D uncertain. Germline V gene sequence: CDR1 SGHRS, CDR2 YFSETQ. The CDR3 contains 14 residues. Trimming shortened V by 5 bases and J by 1 base, and 9 bases separated the two germline ends. As DNA, the CDR3 is TGCGCCAGCAGGTACTGGGAGAACACCGGGGAGCTGTTTTTT. As protein: CASRYWENTGELFF.

This clonotype was seen a few times. J is TRBJ1-2 and V is TRBV7-9, with a weak D call TRBD1 (6 bases). Trimming removed 4 bases at V and 3 bases at J, with 15 bases between. Germline-derived CDR1 and CDR2 are SEHNR and FQNEAQ (reference sequence). The CDR3 is 15 residues long. The CDR3 region is CASSSNRDTHYGYTF. CDR3 nucleotides: TGTGCCAGCAGCTCGAACAGGGACACCCACTATGGCTACACCTTC.

The V call is TRBV5-1, the J call TRBJ1-2; D possibly corresponds to TRBD1 (6 bases). CDR3 length: 12 residues. The V end lost 0 bases, the J end lost 13 bases, and 13 bases lay between the germline ends. Germline values: CDR1 SGHRS, CDR2 YFSETQ. The CDR3 nucleotides read TGCGCCAGCAGCTTGGACACTGGGGGCATCACCTTC. Protein: CASSLDTGGITF.

The chain links TRBV5-5 to TRBJ2-1; no reliable D call. CDR3 size: 14 residues. The V gene's germline CDR1 is SGHKS and CDR2 YYEKEE (reference sequence). Trimming removed 2 bases from V and 0 bases from J, with 6 bases in between. The CDR3 here is CASSFRISYNEQFF. The CDR3 region has the DNA TGTGCCAGCAGCTTTAGGATCTCCTACAATGAGCAGTTCTTC.

The rearrangement joins TRBV7-6 to TRBJ2-1; 9 bases are a match to TRBD2. The germline gives CDR1 SGHVS, CDR2 FNYEAQ. The CDR3 length is 15 residues. V lost 1 base, J lost 3 bases, and 1 base stayed unmatched. This CDR3 is CASSLVTSGYNEQFF. CDR3 in DNA: TGTGCCAGCAGCTTAGTGACTAGCGGCTACAATGAGCAGTTCTTC.

The chain recombines TRBV20-1 with TRBJ1-5; D not resolved. Germline values: CDR1 DFQATT, CDR2 SNEGSKA (reference sequence). The germline V and J ends were trimmed by 3 bases and 1 base, with 16 bases remaining between them. This CDR3 has 16 residues. The CDR3 is CSASFAPRGSNQPQHF. The CDR3 DNA follows: TGCAGTGCTAGTTTCGCCCCTCGAGGGAGCAATCAGCCCCAGCATTTT.

The V and J genes are TRBV12-3 or TRBV12-4 and TRBJ2-1; 12 bases line up with TRBD2. The CDR3 totals 16 residues. V dropped 6 bases and J dropped 8; count of bases not matched to a gene: 11. CDR3 coding DNA: TGTGCCAGCAGCCATAGCCTAGCGGGGGGGACGGATGAGCAGTTCTTC. Its translation: CASSHSLAGGTDEQFF.

This chain joins TRBV5-1 and TRBJ2-7; no clear D. This CDR3 has 14 residues. The V end was cut by 4 bases, the J end by 2 bases, with 13 bases between. CDR1 is SGHRS, CDR2 YFSETQ, per germline. This chain's CDR3 is CASSPLADAYEQYF. The CDR3 nucleotides are TGCGCCAGCAGCCCCCTGGCGGATGCCTACGAGCAGTACTTC.

V gene TRBV15 combines with J gene TRBJ2-3; TRBD2 aligns across 9 bases. This CDR3 is 17 amino acids long. CDR1 LNHNV and CDR2 YYDKDF come from the germline V gene (reference sequence). J gave up 4 bases and V 0 bases, and 8 bases lay outside the gene matches. This chain's CDR3 is CATSRDMAGGPADTQYF. The CDR3 nucleotides are TGTGCCACCAGCAGAGATATGGCGGGAGGGCCGGCAGATACGCAGTATTTT.

This clonotype was counted once. The chain has TRBV19 and TRBJ2-1; 8 nucleotides match TRBD2. CDR1 is LNHDA and CDR2 is SQIVND in the germline V gene (reference sequence). This CDR3 contains 15 residues. The J segment lost 5 bases and the V segment lost 3 bases, leaving 6 bases of the junction unmatched. The CDR3 region has the DNA TGTGCCAGTAGTATCTTTGCGGGAGGAAACAATGAGCAGTTCTTC. Its translation: CASSIFAGGNNEQFF.

The chain is built from TRBV6-1 and TRBJ1-4; possible D gene TRBD1, 6 bases. The V gene's germline CDR1 is MNHNS and CDR2 SASEGT. The CDR3 has 13 amino acids. V was shortened by 10 bases and J by 3 bases, with 12 bases between the two germline ends. The CDR3 bases are TGTGCCACACAGGGAACGCCTAATGAAAAACTGTTTTTT. Amino acid sequence: CATQGTPNEKLFF.

This clonotype occurred many times. The chain uses TRBV6-2 or TRBV6-3 and TRBJ2-1; D is undetermined. Germline assignment: CDR1 MNHEY and CDR2 SVGEGT. The CDR3 runs 17 residues. Trimming stripped 2 bases from V and 1 base from J, with 15 bases between. As DNA, the CDR3 is TGTGCCAGCAGTTACCGATTAGGCTATGGGTCCTACAATGAGCAGTTCTTC. It is translated as CASSYRLGYGSYNEQFF.